A selection of T cell receptor beta chains follows, all from one sample in a study of blood T cell repertoires in COVID-19. Clones were sequenced by immunoSEQ multiplex PCR, and TCRdb holds only the in-frame ones, with some missing. The table records some 220,000 clones, over 80% of them present only once. Sequenced material: peripheral blood. The receptors were sampled from a woman aged 60 to 75 with active or convalescent COVID-19. Both conserved end residues are part of each CDR3.

v_call: TRBV6-5
j_call: TRBJ1-1
cdr3_aa: CASSLDHPGLTEAFF

v_call: TRBV6-5
j_call: TRBJ2-7
cdr3_aa: CASSSYTSGRPYEQYF

v_call: TRBV6-2/TRBV6-3
j_call: TRBJ2-7
cdr3_aa: CASSYSQREHSYEQYF

v_call: TRBV27
j_call: TRBJ1-2
cdr3_aa: CASSLSGQGRYGYTF

v_call: TRBV6-1
j_call: TRBJ1-4
cdr3_aa: CASSEGQGGEKLFF

v_call: TRBV29-1
j_call: TRBJ1-2
cdr3_aa: CSVTGGGQGNYGYTF

v_call: TRBV4-1
j_call: TRBJ2-3
cdr3_aa: CASSQAGGGSTDTQYF

v_call: TRBV5-5
j_call: TRBJ2-5
cdr3_aa: CASSLKGTITEETQYF

v_call: TRBV28
j_call: TRBJ1-1
cdr3_aa: CASSSQGPTEAFF

v_call: TRBV27
j_call: TRBJ2-7
cdr3_aa: CASSLVWRDRTSYEQYF

v_call: TRBV25-1
j_call: TRBJ2-1
cdr3_aa: CASGEHSYNEQFF